This T cell receptor beta chain was observed in a study of T cell responses to AZD1222 COVID-19 vaccine. This clone was detected only once. The target antigen is unknown. Points from the study as a whole: Distributed over spike, vaccine-associated CD4 TCRs predominated at 160-218 and 743-854.

V lost 3 bases and J lost 1; bases outside the gene matches: 3. Germline values: CDR1 SGHRS, CDR2 YFSETQ. CDR3 size: 16 residues. This table comes from immunoSEQ multiplex PCR, and its TCRdb copy is limited to in-frame clones, with some not included. Of 120,000 or so clones in the sample, about 90% were seen once. This receptor was taken from an adult in good health. The chain carries TRBV5-1 and TRBJ2-2; the match to TRBD2 covers 10 bases. This material consisted of peripheral blood, taken on day 0 of AZD1222 vaccination. The CDR3 DNA reads as TGCGCCAGCAGCTCATTAGCGGGGGGGAACACCGGGGAGCTGTTTTTT. It encodes CASSSLAGGNTGELFF. Combining the CDR3 with reference TRBV5-1 and TRBJ2-2 gives the whole variable domain KAGVTQTPRYLIKTRGQQVTLSCSPISGHRSVSWYQQTPGQGLQFLFEYFSETQRNKGNFPGRFSGRQFSNSRSEMNVSTLELGDSALYLCASSSLAGGNTGELFFGEGSRLTVL.